The 9 T cell receptor beta chains given below trace back to one sample, sequenced in a study of blood T cells in healthy people across ages. For the second PCR, which ran for about 6 to 11 cycles, a sample-barcoded 5' primer and a J-beta primer mix were used. MiXCR was run by TCRdb on the 5' RACE reads, yielding one entry per CDR3 protein. The data show hundreds of thousands of distinct CDR3 sequences, roughly 30% seen once. The material sequenced was blood. Receptors were obtained from a woman of 80 years or more in good health.

A remark on this clonotype: The junction shows a germline mismatch at one end, possibly a read error. The CDR3 DNA reads as TGTGCCAGCAGCCGATCGGGGCGGGGCGGGGATACGCGGTATTTT. Translating it yields CASSRSGRGGDTRYF. The chain links TRBV11-2 to TRBJ2-3; D perhaps matches TRBD2 (6 bases). Germline V gene data show CDR1 as SGHAT and CDR2 as FQNNGV. This CDR3 has 15 residues.

V and J are TRBV7-2 and TRBJ2-7; TRBD2 is a possible D gene (6 bases). Germline loops: CDR1 SGHTA, CDR2 FQGNSA. V gave up 4 bases and J gave up 7 bases, with 17 bases separating them. The CDR3 totals 14 residues. CDR3 DNA sequence: TGTGCCAGCAGCTCTCCCGGGAGAGCGTGGGAGCAGTACTTC. Residues: CASSSPGRAWEQYF.

Only one count was recorded for this clonotype. The J gene is TRBJ2-1, the V gene TRBV6-4; 10 bases match TRBD2. V lost 4 bases and J lost 12; bases outside the gene matches: 9. This CDR3 region has 14 residues. The V gene's germline CDR1 is MRHNA and CDR2 SNTAGT. The CDR3 region has the DNA TGTGCCAGCAGTGCCTATAGCGGGGGGTCGTGGCAGTTCTTC. This sequence encodes CASSAYSGGSWQFF.

The count of this clonotype is one. The CDR3 reads CACTQGGTTVFF. CDR3 DNA: TGTGCCTGTACACAGGGGGGGACCACGGTTTTCTTT. The chain carries TRBV30 and TRBJ1-1; 8 nucleotides align to TRBD1. This CDR3 spans 12 amino acids. Germline lookup yields CDR1 GTSNPN and CDR2 SVGIG (reference sequence). J was trimmed by 13 bases and V by 6 bases; bases with no gene match: 13.

This clonotype was seen at least ten times. V usage is TRBV7-2 and J usage is TRBJ1-2; tentatively, D is TRBD1 (5 bases). Trimming stripped 1 base from V and 2 bases from J, with 17 bases between. CDR1 is SGHTA, CDR2 FQGNSA, per germline. The CDR3 runs 17 residues. The CDR3, as DNA: TGTGCCAGCAGCTTAGTCGCGGGGGGAATACAGAACTATGGCTACACCTTC. Amino acids: CASSLVAGGIQNYGYTF.

Comment on this clonotype: This could be a read error, since a much larger clone is one nucleotide away. The V gene is TRBV3-1, the J gene TRBJ2-5, with D tentatively TRBD1 or TRBD2 (5 bases each). Germline CDR1 and CDR2: LGHDT and YNNKEL (reference sequence). CDR3 size: 15 residues. The CDR3 spells CANSQGWGFQETQYF. The CDR3 DNA reads TGTGCCAACAGCCAAGGGTGGGGGTTCCAAGAGACCCAGTACTTC.

The V and J genes are TRBV28 and TRBJ1-2, with a weak D call TRBD1 (5 bases). Deletions cut 5 bases from V and 4 bases from J, with 14 bases between. Germline V gene lookup returns CDR1 MDHEN and CDR2 SYDVKM. The CDR3 length is 14 residues. The CDR3 coding sequence is TGTGCCAGCAGTCCATCCGGGACTGCCTATGGCTACACCTTC. It yields the protein CASSPSGTAYGYTF.

This clonotype has just a few counts. The V call is TRBV6-6, the J call TRBJ1-6; perhaps TRBD1 as D (5 bases). V lost 4 bases to trimming and J lost 10 bases, with 11 bases between them. Germline CDR1 and CDR2: MNHNY and SVGAGI (reference sequence). The CDR3 is 13 amino acids. The CDR3 nucleotides read TGTGCCAGCAGTTTCCAGGGAGGATCACCCCTCCACTTT. Translation: CASSFQGGSPLHF.

This clonotype was found many times. The chain combines TRBV7-9 with TRBJ2-3; 9 nucleotides match TRBD2. The ends lost 7 bases at V and 3 bases at J; junction bases unmatched: 8. The CDR3 contains 15 residues. Germline lookup yields CDR1 SEHNR and CDR2 FQNEAQ (reference sequence). The CDR3 region has the DNA TGTGCCAGCACAGTCGCGGGACTAGCAACAGATACGCAGTATTTT. Its protein product is CASTVAGLATDTQYF.